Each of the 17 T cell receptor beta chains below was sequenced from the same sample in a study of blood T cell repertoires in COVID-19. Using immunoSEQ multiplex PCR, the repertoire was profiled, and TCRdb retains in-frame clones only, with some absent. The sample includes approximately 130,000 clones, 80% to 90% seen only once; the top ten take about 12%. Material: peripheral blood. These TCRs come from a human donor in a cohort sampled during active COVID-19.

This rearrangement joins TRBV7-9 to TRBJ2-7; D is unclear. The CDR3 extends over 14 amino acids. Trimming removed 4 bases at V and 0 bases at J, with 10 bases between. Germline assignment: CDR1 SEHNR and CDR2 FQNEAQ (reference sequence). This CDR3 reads CASSYDTFSYEQYF. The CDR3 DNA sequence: TGTGCCAGCAGCTACGACACCTTCTCCTACGAGCAGTACTTC.

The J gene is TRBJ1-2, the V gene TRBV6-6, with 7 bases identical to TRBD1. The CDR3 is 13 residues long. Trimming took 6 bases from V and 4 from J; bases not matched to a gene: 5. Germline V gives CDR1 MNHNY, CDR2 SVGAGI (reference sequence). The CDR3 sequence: CASSQGQLYGYTF. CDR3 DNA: TGTGCCAGCAGCCAGGGACAGCTCTATGGCTACACCTTC.

The CDR3 region is CASSEKSLAGVGKTQYF. CDR3 in DNA: TGTGCCAGCAGTGAAAAATCCCTAGCGGGGGTCGGGAAGACCCAGTACTTC. The chain recombines TRBV2 with TRBJ2-5; TRBD2 matches 10 bases. The CDR3 is 17 residues long. V lost 2 bases and J lost 6; bases outside the gene matches: 12. The germline CDR1 and CDR2 sequences are SNHLY and FYNNEI.

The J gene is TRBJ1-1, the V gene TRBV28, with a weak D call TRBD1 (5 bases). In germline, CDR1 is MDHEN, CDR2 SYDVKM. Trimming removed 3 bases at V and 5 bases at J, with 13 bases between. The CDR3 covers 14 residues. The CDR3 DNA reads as TGTGCCAGCAGTTTGACCGGGGGACGGACTGAAGCTTTCTTT. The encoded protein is CASSLTGGRTEAFF.

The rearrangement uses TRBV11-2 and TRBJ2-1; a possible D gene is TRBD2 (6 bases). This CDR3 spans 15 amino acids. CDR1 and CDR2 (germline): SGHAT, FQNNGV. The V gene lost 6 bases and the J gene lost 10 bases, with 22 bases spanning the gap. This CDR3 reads CASRPMGGVLREQFF. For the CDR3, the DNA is TGTGCCAGCAGACCGATGGGCGGGGTCCTAAGGGAGCAGTTCTTC.

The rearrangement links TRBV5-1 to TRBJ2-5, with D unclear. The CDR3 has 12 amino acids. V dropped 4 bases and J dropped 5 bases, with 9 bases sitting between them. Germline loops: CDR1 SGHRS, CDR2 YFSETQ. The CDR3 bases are TGCGCCAGCAGCCCTTCCGGGGAGACCCAGTACTTC. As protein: CASSPSGETQYF.

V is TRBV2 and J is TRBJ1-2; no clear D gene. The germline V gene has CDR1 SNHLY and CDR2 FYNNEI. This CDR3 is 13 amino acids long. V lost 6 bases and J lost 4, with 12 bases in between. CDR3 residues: CASRPTEGYGYTF. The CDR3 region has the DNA TGTGCCAGCAGACCGACTGAGGGCTATGGCTACACCTTC.

This CDR3 reads CASSYRGGGETQYF. The CDR3 DNA sequence: TGTGCCAGCAGTTACCGGGGCGGGGGAGAGACCCAGTACTTC. This chain uses TRBV28 with TRBJ2-5, with TRBD2 matching over 7 bases. The length of the CDR3 is 14 residues. CDR1 and CDR2 from the germline V gene are MDHEN and SYDVKM. After removal of 4 bases from V and 4 bases from J, the junction contained 6 bases not matched to a gene.

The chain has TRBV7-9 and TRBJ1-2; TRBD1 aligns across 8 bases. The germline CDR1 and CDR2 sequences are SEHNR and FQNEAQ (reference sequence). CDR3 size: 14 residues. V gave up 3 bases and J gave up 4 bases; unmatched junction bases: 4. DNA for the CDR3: TGTGCCAGCAGCTTTACAGGGGGAATCTATGGCTACACCTTC. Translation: CASSFTGGIYGYTF.

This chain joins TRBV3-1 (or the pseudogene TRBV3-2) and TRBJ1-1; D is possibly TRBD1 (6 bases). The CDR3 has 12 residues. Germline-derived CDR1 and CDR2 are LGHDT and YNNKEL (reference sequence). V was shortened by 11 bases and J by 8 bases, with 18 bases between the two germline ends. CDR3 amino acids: CAAQRGTEEAFF. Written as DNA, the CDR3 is TGTGCCGCACAAAGGGGGACGGAGGAAGCTTTCTTT.

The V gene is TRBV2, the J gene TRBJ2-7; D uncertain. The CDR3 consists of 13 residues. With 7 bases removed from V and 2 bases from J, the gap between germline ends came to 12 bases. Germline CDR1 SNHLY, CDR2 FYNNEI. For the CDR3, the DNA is TGTGCCAGCAAATTCTCCGAGACCTACGAGCAGTACTTC. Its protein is CASKFSETYEQYF.

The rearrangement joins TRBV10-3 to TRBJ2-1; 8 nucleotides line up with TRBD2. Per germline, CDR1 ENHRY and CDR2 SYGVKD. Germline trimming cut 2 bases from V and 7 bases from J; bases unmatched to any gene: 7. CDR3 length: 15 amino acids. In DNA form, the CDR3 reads TGTGCCATCAGTGAGGGCGGGGGGATGATAAATGAGCAGTTCTTC. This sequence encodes CAISEGGGMINEQFF.

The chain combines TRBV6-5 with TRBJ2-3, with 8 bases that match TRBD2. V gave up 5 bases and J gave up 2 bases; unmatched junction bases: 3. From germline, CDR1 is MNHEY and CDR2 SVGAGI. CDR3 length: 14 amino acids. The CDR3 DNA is TGTGCCAGCAGTAGCGGGGGCAACACAGATACGCAGTATTTT. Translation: CASSSGGNTDTQYF.

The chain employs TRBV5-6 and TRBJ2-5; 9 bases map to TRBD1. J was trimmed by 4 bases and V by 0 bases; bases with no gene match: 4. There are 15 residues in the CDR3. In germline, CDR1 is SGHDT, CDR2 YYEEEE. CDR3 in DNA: TGTGCCAGCAGCTTGGACAGGGGGCAGAGAGAGACCCAGTACTTC. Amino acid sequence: CASSLDRGQRETQYF.

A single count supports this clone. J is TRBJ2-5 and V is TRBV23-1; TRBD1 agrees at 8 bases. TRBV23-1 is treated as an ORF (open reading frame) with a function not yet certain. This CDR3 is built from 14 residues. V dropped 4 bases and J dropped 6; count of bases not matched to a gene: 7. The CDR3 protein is CASSLSTGVQTQYF. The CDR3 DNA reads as TGCGCCAGCAGTCTCTCGACAGGGGTACAGACCCAGTACTTC.

The CDR3 DNA reads TGCGCCAGCAGTGAGGGGGCACGGAGCAACGAGCAGTACTTC. Its protein is CASSEGARSNEQYF. The genes are TRBV10-2 and TRBJ2-7, with D possibly TRBD1 on 5 matching bases. Germline lookup yields CDR1 WSHSY and CDR2 SAAADI. Between the trimmed V and J ends, which lost 2 bases and 5 bases, there was a span of 13 bases. The CDR3 is 14 residues long.

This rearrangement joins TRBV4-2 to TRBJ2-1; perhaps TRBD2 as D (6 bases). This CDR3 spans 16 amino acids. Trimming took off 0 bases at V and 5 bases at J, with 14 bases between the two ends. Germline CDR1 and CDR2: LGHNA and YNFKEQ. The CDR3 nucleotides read TGTGCCAGCAGCCAAGATTTCTGGCGGGGTAACAATGAGCAGTTCTTC. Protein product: CASSQDFWRGNNEQFF.